The sequence of this TCR beta chain was determined in a study of T cell changes during pregnancy in multiple sclerosis. Only in-frame clones appear in the TCRdb table, and some are missing; sequencing was by immunoSEQ multiplex PCR. The sample shows under 85,000 clones, under 95% of them seen only once. Germline assignment: CDR1 DFQATT and CDR2 SNEGSKA (reference sequence). Trimming stripped 1 base from V and 7 bases from J, with 7 bases between. CDR3 length: 11 residues. V and J are TRBV20-1 and TRBJ1-1; D is ambiguous. Material: peripheral blood, obtained in the third trimester of pregnancy. The sequence derives from a female donor in good health, enrolled as a control in a pregnancy study. CDR3: CSARAPDEAFF. The DNA of the CDR3 is TGCAGTGCTAGAGCCCCAGATGAAGCTTTCTTT.